This T cell receptor beta chain originates from a study of Ad26.COV2.S vaccination and SARS-CoV-2 variants (dated by TCRdb to the early 2020s). Context from the whole study: Vaccine-arm donors were drawn from COV1001, a multicentre, randomized, double-blind, placebo-controlled phase I-IIa trial of Ad26.COV2.S in healthy adults. A total of 32 samples were included in the TCR-sequenced set, comprising around 19 Ad26.COV2.S vaccine recipients, 5 placebo recipients and 8 SARS-CoV-2 convalescent individuals. Blinding of investigators to trial group allocation was maintained during experiments and outcome assessment. Trial participants were randomized into five groups of five, in which low-dose or high-dose Ad26.COV2.S was given once or twice, or placebo was given on both occasions. Sequencing of the TCRbeta repertoire served to evaluate the specificity and breadth of SARS-CoV-2-reactive T cell receptors following Ad26.COV2.S vaccination. Ad26.COV2.S was given intramuscularly at 5x10^10 or 1x10^11 viral particles, as a single shot or as two shots 56 days apart. Summary of the overall study and its limitations: It was noted by the authors that total T cell responses may have been underestimated by the TCR breadth and depth analyses. The study was not powered for comparison of responses between vaccine doses or regimens. Substantial breadth of spike-specific CD8+ and CD4+ T cell responses was reported after vaccination. Vaccine and placebo recipients had similar non-spike TCR breadth, a finding consistent with the vaccine containing only spike. Ad26.COV2.S recipients had higher spike-specific TCR breadth than placebo recipients (P = 0.0014).

Sequences SNHLY (CDR1) and FYNNEI (CDR2) are obtained from the germline V gene. V is trimmed back by 5 bases and J by 8 bases, and the junction contains 11 bases that no gene match accounts for. The CDR3, cysteine through phenylalanine, is 15 amino acids long. The retained sequence is limited to the CDR3, 45 bases, with the frame set at the first base. TCRbeta CDR3 regions were sequenced with the immunoSEQ Assay. After extraction, genomic DNA underwent amplification by bias-controlled multiplex PCR, followed by high-throughput sequencing. As for how the authors treated the data: To quantify the absolute abundance of each unique TCRbeta CDR3 region, sequences were collapsed and filtered. T cell fraction was estimated by normalization of TCRbeta template counts to usable DNA, with usable DNA being measured through amplification of reference genes present in all nucleated cells. Repertoire TCRs were annotated as SARS-CoV-2-specific by exact matching of V gene, CDR3 amino acid sequence and J gene to a known reactive TCR set. The reference SARS-CoV-2 TCR set was derived from MIRA and filtered for enrichment in COVID-19-positive ImmuneCODE repertoires, a step that removed public or cross-reactive TCRs. Based on the MIRA antigens, annotated TCRs were further analysed at the level of specific ORF or position within ORF. Breadth was defined as the number of annotated unique rearrangements divided by the total number of unique productive rearrangements, and depth was defined as the summed frequency of the annotated unique rearrangements. TCR breadth was compared between groups using two-sided Wilcoxon rank-sum tests. Here the immuneACCESS table is served through TCRdb, limited to in-frame sequences with V and J called. Missing clones are a known gap in these copies; in checked studies unresolved V genes cover under half, and the rest lacks a known reason. V and J calls and clone size come straight from that table; D and trimming were deduced from the DNA. In this sample the table shows roughly 420,000 clones, about 88% of which occur a single time. 2% to 3% of the sample is held by the ten biggest clonotypes.

Concerning this clone itself: The target of this receptor is not known. Qualities for individual bases were not recorded, and no much larger clone is one base off.

According to the study, the label for this sample's treatment or condition signals: around 19 received Ad26.COV2.S at low or high dose, single or two shots; 5 received placebo; per-sample allocation not given. For vaccine and placebo recipients, the sequenced repertoires came from samples collected on day 63 after the first injection. In Cohort 1b, some 25 adults aged 18-55 years were enrolled at a single site in Boston, USA, between 29 July and 7 August 2020. As a vaccine, Ad26.COV2.S was a replication-incompetent adenovirus type 26 vector that expressed a prefusion-stabilized SARS-CoV-2 spike protein derived from the original Wuhan strain.

The chain was built from TRBV2 and TRBJ2-2; 7 bases in the junction line up with TRBD1. Specimen: peripheral blood, collected in a trial of Ad26.COV2.S vaccine versus placebo. This TCR was sampled from a person aged 18 to 59 who received the Ad26.COV2.S COVID-19 vaccine or a placebo. The DNA sequence is given as TGTGCCAGCAGTACGGACAGGCGAAATCCGGGGGAGCTGTTTTTT. Its coded protein is CASSTDRRNPGELFF.